These 23 T cell receptor beta chains share one sample of origin, sequenced in a study of blood T cell repertoires in COVID-19. TCRdb keeps only in-frame clones here, not all; method: immunoSEQ multiplex PCR. The data hold roughly 250,000 clones, with over 75% observed a single time. Sequencing used PBMCs or T cells enriched from blood (not recorded which). The source of these receptors is a woman in her 30s who had recovered from COVID-19.

This clone was recorded only once. The chain couples TRBV27 to TRBJ1-3; 10 nucleotides line up with TRBD1. V dropped 10 bases and J dropped 6; count of bases not matched to a gene: 12. Per germline, CDR1 MNHEY and CDR2 SMNVEV (reference sequence). This CDR3 spans 15 amino acids. The CDR3 loop reads CATAERRQGANTIYF. The CDR3 region has the DNA TGTGCCACTGCTGAGCGGCGACAGGGGGCAAACACCATATATTTT.

The sample holds many counts of this clone. At the DNA level, this CDR3 is encoded by other sequences in the same sample as well. The chain is built from TRBV28 and TRBJ1-2, with D tentatively TRBD1 (6 bases). From germline, CDR1 is MDHEN and CDR2 SYDVKM. The length of the CDR3 is 13 residues. Trimming removed 2 bases at V and 2 bases at J, with 6 bases between. The CDR3 bases are TGTGCCAGCAGTTTACAGGGGAACTATGGCTACACCTTC. It encodes CASSLQGNYGYTF.

The chain recombines TRBV10-2 with TRBJ1-1; D gene uncertain. The V and J ends lost 9 bases and 3 bases respectively, with 20 bases between them. The germline V gene has CDR1 WSHSY and CDR2 SAAADI. The CDR3 runs 15 residues. This CDR3 reads CARETVAGLDTEAFF. The DNA of the CDR3 is TGCGCCAGGGAGACGGTTGCGGGGTTAGACACTGAAGCTTTCTTT.

This clone was seen a few times. One end of the junction is discordant with germline, which a read error may explain. V usage is TRBV2 and J usage is TRBJ1-5; 7 bases align to TRBD1. CDR3 length: 13 amino acids. Looked up from germline, CDR1 is SNHLY and CDR2 is FYNNEI. The CDR3 loop reads CASRDDRARPQHF. CDR3 bases: TGTGCCAGCCGTGACGACAGGGCGCGGCCCCAGCATTTT.

The chain joins TRBV28 to TRBJ1-5; 7 bases match TRBD1. The V segment lost 6 bases and the J segment 6 bases; nucleotides outside the gene matches: 8. Germline assignment: CDR1 MDHEN and CDR2 SYDVKM. This CDR3 has 14 residues. Here the CDR3 reads CASSLRGNRQPQHF. Written as DNA, the CDR3 is TGTGCCAGCAGCCTCAGGGGGAACCGTCAGCCCCAGCATTTT.

This clone was detected only a few times. The chain couples TRBV11-3 to TRBJ1-2; D is uncertain. V was clipped by 5 bases and J by 3 bases, with 16 bases between them. Germline V CDR1 and CDR2: SGHNT, YENEEA. CDR3 length: 15 residues. CDR3 sequence: CASSPLRSSYYGYTF. CDR3 in DNA: TGTGCCAGCAGCCCGTTGCGTAGCAGCTACTATGGCTACACCTTC. Variable domain in full (rest from reference TRBV11-3 and TRBJ1-2): EAGVVQSPRYKIIEKKQPVAFWCNPISGHNTLYWYLQNLGQGPELLIRYENEEAVDDSQLPKDRFSAERLKGVDSTLKIQPAELGDSAVYLCASSPLRSSYYGYTFGSGTRLTVV.

The chain joins TRBV28 to TRBJ1-2, with D possibly TRBD1 on 5 matching bases. V was cut by 6 bases and J by 8 bases, with 28 bases left in between. CDR1 is MDHEN and CDR2 is SYDVKM in the germline V gene. The CDR3 spans 17 residues. As DNA, the CDR3 is TGTGCCAGCAGCTCAGTAGTAGGAGGGGTCGGGGAGCTGGGCTACACCTTC. Residues: CASSSVVGGVGELGYTF.

The chain is built from TRBV15 and TRBJ2-1, with TRBD1 matching 9 bases. This CDR3 contains 16 residues. Losses at the gene ends were 6 bases for V and 3 bases for J; bases not matched to a gene: 9. Germline V gives CDR1 LNHNV, CDR2 YYDKDF (reference sequence). CDR3 sequence reads: CATRESSGQGYNEQFF. The DNA for the CDR3 is TGTGCCACCAGGGAATCATCGGGACAGGGCTACAATGAGCAGTTCTTC.

V and J are TRBV7-3 and TRBJ2-3; D is possibly TRBD2 (6 bases). There are 15 residues in the CDR3. Trimming took 2 bases from V and 1 from J, leaving 10 bases between them. Per germline, CDR1 SGHTA and CDR2 FQGTGA. As DNA, the CDR3 is TGTGCCAGCAGCTTAGACGGGGGAGGCACAGATACGCAGTATTTT. It yields the protein CASSLDGGGTDTQYF.

The chain couples TRBV5-1 to TRBJ2-3; 13 bases align to TRBD2. This CDR3 has 16 residues. J lost 2 bases, V lost 3 bases, and 3 bases had no gene match. Germline V lookup: CDR1 SGHRS, CDR2 YFSETQ. CDR3 coding DNA: TGCGCCAGCAGCTCGGGACTAGCGGGACCCACAGATACGCAGTATTTT. It codes for CASSSGLAGPTDTQYF.

The V gene is TRBV28, the J gene TRBJ1-1, with D maybe TRBD1 (6 bases). Trimming left V 6 bases short and J 1 base short, with 18 bases between. Germline CDR1 is MDHEN and CDR2 is SYDVKM. The CDR3 is 16 amino acids. CDR3 DNA sequence: TGTGCCAGCAGGGGGGCCTCCGGACCGACGAACACTGAAGCTTTCTTT. Its protein product is CASRGASGPTNTEAFF.

The count of this clone is one. The V call is TRBV19, the J call TRBJ2-7; TRBD1 matches 10 bases. V shed 3 bases and J 3 bases; nucleotides not matched to a gene: 5. The germline V gene has CDR1 LNHDA and CDR2 SQIVND (reference sequence). The CDR3 has 15 residues. The CDR3 region is CASSILRDRGYEQYF. CDR3 bases: TGTGCCAGTAGTATCCTCCGGGACAGGGGCTACGAGCAGTACTTC. The full variable domain, rest sourced from reference TRBV19 and TRBJ2-7, is DGGITQSPKYLFRKEGQNVTLSCEQNLNHDAMYWYRQDPGQGLRLIYYSQIVNDFQKGDIAEGYSVSREKKESFPLTVTSAQKNPTAFYLCASSILRDRGYEQYFGPGTRLTVT.

V gene TRBV10-2 combines with J gene TRBJ1-5; a weak D match, TRBD1 (5 bases). CDR1 is WSHSY and CDR2 is SAAADI in the germline V gene. The V end was cut by 4 bases, the J end by 8 bases, with 12 bases between. This CDR3 has 13 amino acids. As DNA, the CDR3 is TGCGCCAGCAGTGCAGGGAATGCAGAGCCCCAGCATTTT. Translating it yields CASSAGNAEPQHF.

This clone occurred a few times. J is TRBJ1-2 and V is TRBV30; 7 nucleotides line up with TRBD1. The germline gives CDR1 GTSNPN, CDR2 SVGIG (reference sequence). After removal of 3 bases from V and 3 bases from J, the junction contained 4 bases not matched to a gene. The CDR3 spans 13 residues. Here the CDR3 reads CAWSVQGDYGYTF. CDR3 bases: TGTGCCTGGAGCGTTCAGGGGGACTATGGCTACACCTTC.

The genes are TRBV6-5 and TRBJ2-7, with 13 bases that match TRBD2. The germline V gene has CDR1 MNHEY and CDR2 SVGAGI. This CDR3 has 16 amino acids. Germline trimming cut 4 bases from V and 9 bases from J; bases unmatched to any gene: 12. CDR3 in amino acids: CASSSTGLAGATRQYF. CDR3 DNA: TGTGCCAGCAGTTCTACAGGACTAGCGGGAGCAACCAGGCAGTACTTC.

The chain combines TRBV4-1 with TRBJ2-7; a possible D gene is TRBD1 (6 bases). The CDR3 runs to 14 residues. Trimming removed 6 bases from V and 3 bases from J, with 15 bases in between. Germline assignment: CDR1 MGHRA and CDR2 YSYEKL. This CDR3 reads CASSFMVQGYEQYF. CDR3 bases: TGCGCCAGCAGTTTCATGGTACAGGGCTACGAGCAGTACTTC.

J is TRBJ2-3 and V is TRBV10-2; 8 bases map to TRBD2. Germline trimming cut 3 bases from V and 5 bases from J; bases unmatched to any gene: 10. The CDR3 is made up of 16 amino acids. Germline CDR1 and CDR2: WSHSY and SAAADI. The CDR3 spells CASSELNSGIGDTQYF. The CDR3 DNA sequence: TGCGCCAGCAGTGAACTAAATAGCGGGATCGGAGATACGCAGTATTTT.

This chain links TRBV7-9 with TRBJ1-4; D gene ambiguous. V was trimmed by 5 bases and J by 0 bases, leaving 10 bases between them. There are 15 residues in the CDR3. Germline loops: CDR1 SEHNR, CDR2 FQNEAQ (reference sequence). The CDR3 region is CASSPEAATNEKLFF. Written as DNA, the CDR3 is TGTGCCAGCAGCCCTGAGGCTGCAACTAATGAAAAACTGTTTTTT.

The J gene is TRBJ1-5, the V gene TRBV4-1; D might be TRBD1 (5 bases). CDR1 and CDR2 from the germline V gene are MGHRA and YSYEKL. This CDR3 contains 20 residues. V was cut by 0 bases and J by 3 bases, with 24 bases left in between. Here the CDR3 reads CASSQDSGGFRGTFNQPQHF. The CDR3 region has the DNA TGCGCCAGCAGCCAAGATTCGGGCGGGTTCCGGGGGACCTTCAATCAGCCCCAGCATTTT.

CDR3 protein: CASSLSLGQNQETQYF. The CDR3 DNA reads as TGTGCCAGCAGTTTATCTCTGGGACAGAACCAAGAGACCCAGTACTTC. This rearrangement joins TRBV28 to TRBJ2-5, with 7 bases aligning to TRBD1. The CDR3 is 16 amino acids. From germline, CDR1 is MDHEN and CDR2 SYDVKM. Trimming took 1 base from V and 0 from J; bases not matched to a gene: 5.

The chain employs TRBV5-1 and TRBJ2-3, with TRBD2 matching over 9 bases. Germline CDR1 reads SGHRS; CDR2 reads YFSETQ. The ends lost 0 bases at V and 4 bases at J; junction bases unmatched: 6. The CDR3 runs to 16 residues. The CDR3 sequence: CASSLAGTSYSDTQYF. CDR3 sequence (DNA): TGCGCCAGCAGCTTGGCGGGGACTAGCTATTCAGATACGCAGTATTTT. Drawing the rest from reference TRBV5-1 and TRBJ2-3, the complete variable domain is KAGVTQTPRYLIKTRGQQVTLSCSPISGHRSVSWYQQTPGQGLQFLFEYFSETQRNKGNFPGRFSGRQFSNSRSEMNVSTLELGDSALYLCASSLAGTSYSDTQYFGPGTRLTVL.

A single count supports this clone. The chain links TRBV3-1 (or the pseudogene TRBV3-2) to TRBJ2-5; D call uncertain. CDR1 and CDR2 from the germline V gene are LGHDT and YNNKEL (reference sequence). V was trimmed by 4 bases and J by 7 bases, leaving 10 bases between them. The CDR3 extends over 12 amino acids. The CDR3 is CASSRGAMTQYF. For the CDR3, the DNA is TGTGCCAGCAGCCGAGGAGCGATGACCCAGTACTTC.

The rearrangement joins TRBV28 to TRBJ2-1; tentative D call: TRBD2 (5 bases). Trimming pared 4 bases from V and 10 bases from J, leaving 14 bases between. This CDR3 spans 13 amino acids. Germline values: CDR1 MDHEN, CDR2 SYDVKM. CDR3 in amino acids: CASSWSVTGEQFF. In DNA form, the CDR3 reads TGTGCCAGCAGTTGGTCAGTGACGGGGGAGCAGTTCTTC.